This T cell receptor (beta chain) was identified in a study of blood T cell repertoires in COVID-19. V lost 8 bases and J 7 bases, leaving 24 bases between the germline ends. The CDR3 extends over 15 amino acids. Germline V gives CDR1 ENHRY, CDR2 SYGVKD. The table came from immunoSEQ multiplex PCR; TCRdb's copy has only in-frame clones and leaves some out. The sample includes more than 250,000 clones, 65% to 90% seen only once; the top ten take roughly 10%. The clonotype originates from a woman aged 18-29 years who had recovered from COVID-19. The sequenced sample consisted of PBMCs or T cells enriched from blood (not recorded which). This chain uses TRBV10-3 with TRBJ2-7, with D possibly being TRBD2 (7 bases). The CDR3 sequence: CAIAGALRTGEEQYF. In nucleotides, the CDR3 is TGTGCCATCGCGGGGGCCCTCCGGACGGGCGAGGAGCAGTACTTC.